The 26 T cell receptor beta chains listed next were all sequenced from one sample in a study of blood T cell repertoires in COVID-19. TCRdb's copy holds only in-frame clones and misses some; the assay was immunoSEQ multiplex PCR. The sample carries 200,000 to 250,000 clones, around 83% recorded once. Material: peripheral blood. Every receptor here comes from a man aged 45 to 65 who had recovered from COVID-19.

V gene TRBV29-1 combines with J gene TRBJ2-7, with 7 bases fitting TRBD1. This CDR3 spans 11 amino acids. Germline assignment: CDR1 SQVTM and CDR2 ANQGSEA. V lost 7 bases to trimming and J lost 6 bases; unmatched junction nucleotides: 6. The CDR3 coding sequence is TGCAGCGCTACAGGGGACCTCGAGCAGTACTTC. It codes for CSATGDLEQYF.

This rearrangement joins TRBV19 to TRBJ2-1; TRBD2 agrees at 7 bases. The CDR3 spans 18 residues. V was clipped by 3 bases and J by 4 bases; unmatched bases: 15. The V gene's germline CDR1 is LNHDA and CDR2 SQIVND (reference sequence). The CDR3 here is CASSIVGGGGLGYNEQFF. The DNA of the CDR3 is TGTGCCAGTAGTATTGTAGGCGGCGGGGGATTGGGTTACAATGAGCAGTTCTTC.

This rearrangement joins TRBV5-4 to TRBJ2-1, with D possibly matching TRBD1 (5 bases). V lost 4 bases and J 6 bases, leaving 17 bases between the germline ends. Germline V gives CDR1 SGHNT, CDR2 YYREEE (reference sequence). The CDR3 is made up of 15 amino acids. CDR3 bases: TGTGCCAGCAGCCTAACAGGTTTCCTGGTCAATGAGCAGTTCTTC. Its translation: CASSLTGFLVNEQFF.

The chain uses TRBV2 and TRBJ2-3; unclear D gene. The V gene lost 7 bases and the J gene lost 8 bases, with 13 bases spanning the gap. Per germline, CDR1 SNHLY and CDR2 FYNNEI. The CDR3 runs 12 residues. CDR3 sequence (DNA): TGTGCCAGCAACTTCGTCGCAGGTACGCAGTATTTT. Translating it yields CASNFVAGTQYF.

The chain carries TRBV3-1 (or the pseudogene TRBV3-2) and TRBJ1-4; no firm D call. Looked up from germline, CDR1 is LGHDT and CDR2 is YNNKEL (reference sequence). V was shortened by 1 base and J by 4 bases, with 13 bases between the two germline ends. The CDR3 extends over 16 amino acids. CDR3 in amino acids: CASSQGPRRLNEKLFF. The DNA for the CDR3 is TGTGCCAGCAGCCAAGGCCCTCGACGACTTAATGAAAAACTGTTTTTT.

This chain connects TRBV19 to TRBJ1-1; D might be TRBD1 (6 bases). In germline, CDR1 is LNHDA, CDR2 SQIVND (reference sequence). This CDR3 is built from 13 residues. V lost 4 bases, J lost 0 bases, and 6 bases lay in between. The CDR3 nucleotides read TGTGCCAGTAGTACAGGGGTGAACACTGAAGCTTTCTTT. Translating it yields CASSTGVNTEAFF. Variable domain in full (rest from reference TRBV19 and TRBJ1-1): DGGITQSPKYLFRKEGQNVTLSCEQNLNHDAMYWYRQDPGQGLRLIYYSQIVNDFQKGDIAEGYSVSREKKESFPLTVTSAQKNPTAFYLCASSTGVNTEAFFGQGTRLTVV.

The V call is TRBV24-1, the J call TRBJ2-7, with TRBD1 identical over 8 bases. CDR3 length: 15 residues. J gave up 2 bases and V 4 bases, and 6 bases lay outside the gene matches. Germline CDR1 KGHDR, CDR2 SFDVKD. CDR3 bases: TGTGCCACCAGTGACTCCGGGACAGGCACCTACGAGCAGTACTTC. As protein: CATSDSGTGTYEQYF.

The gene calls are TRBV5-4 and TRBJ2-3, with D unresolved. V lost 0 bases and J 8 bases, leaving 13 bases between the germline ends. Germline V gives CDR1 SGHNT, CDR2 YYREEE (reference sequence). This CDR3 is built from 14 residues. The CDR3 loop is CASSLAAEQRTQYF. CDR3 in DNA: TGTGCCAGCAGCTTGGCCGCGGAGCAACGTACGCAGTATTTT.

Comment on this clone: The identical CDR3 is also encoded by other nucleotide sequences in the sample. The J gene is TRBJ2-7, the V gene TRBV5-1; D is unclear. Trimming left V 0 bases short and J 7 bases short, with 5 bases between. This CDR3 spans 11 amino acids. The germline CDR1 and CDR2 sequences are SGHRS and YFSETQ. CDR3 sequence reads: CASSLVDEQYF. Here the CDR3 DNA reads TGCGCCAGCAGCTTGGTAGATGAGCAGTACTTC.

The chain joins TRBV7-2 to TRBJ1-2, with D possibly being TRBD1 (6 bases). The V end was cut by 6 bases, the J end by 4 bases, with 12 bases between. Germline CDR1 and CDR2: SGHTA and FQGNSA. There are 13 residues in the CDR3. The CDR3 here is CASSGQPGYGYTF. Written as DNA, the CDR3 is TGTGCCAGCAGTGGACAGCCTGGCTATGGCTACACCTTC.

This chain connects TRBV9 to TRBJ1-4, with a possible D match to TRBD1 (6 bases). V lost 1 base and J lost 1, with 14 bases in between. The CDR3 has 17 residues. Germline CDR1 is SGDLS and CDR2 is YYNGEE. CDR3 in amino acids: CASSVSGTSGTNEKLFF. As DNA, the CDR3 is TGTGCCAGCAGCGTAAGTGGGACATCCGGAACTAATGAAAAACTGTTTTTT.

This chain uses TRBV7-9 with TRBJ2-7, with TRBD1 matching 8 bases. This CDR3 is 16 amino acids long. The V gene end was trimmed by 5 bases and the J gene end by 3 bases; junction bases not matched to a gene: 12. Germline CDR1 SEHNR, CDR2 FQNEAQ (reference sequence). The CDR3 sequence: CASSPRQGLVSYEQYF. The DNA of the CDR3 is TGTGCCAGCAGCCCTCGACAGGGGTTGGTAAGCTACGAGCAGTACTTC.

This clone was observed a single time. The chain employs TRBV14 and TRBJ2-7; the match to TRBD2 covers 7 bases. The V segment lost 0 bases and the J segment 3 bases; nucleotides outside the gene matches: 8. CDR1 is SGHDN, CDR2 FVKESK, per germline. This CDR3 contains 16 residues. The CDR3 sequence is CASSQDRLAALYEQYF. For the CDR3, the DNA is TGTGCCAGCAGCCAAGATCGGCTAGCGGCTCTCTACGAGCAGTACTTC. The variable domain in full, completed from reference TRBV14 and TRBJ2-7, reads EAGVTQFPSHSVIEKGQTVTLRCDPISGHDNLYWYRRVMGKEIKFLLHFVKESKQDESGMPNNRFLAERTGGTYSTLKVQPAELEDSGVYFCASSQDRLAALYEQYFGPGTRLTVT.

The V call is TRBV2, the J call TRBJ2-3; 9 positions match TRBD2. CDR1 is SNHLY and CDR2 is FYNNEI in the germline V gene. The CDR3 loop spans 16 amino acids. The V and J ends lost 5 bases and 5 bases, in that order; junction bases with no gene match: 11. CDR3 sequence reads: CASSRRLADRGDTQYF. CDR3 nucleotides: TGTGCCAGCAGTCGCCGACTAGCGGATCGAGGAGATACGCAGTATTTT.

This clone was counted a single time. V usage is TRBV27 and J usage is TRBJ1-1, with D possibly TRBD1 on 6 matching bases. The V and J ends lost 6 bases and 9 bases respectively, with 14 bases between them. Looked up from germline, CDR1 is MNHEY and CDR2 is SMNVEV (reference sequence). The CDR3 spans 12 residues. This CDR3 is CASRVSQGQAFF. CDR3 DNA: TGTGCCAGCAGAGTCTCCCAGGGGCAAGCTTTCTTT.

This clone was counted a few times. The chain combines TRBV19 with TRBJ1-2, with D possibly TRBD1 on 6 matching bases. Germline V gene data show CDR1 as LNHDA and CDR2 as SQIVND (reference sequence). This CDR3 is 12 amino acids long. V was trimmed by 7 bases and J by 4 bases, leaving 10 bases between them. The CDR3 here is CASTLDSYGYTF. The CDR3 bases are TGTGCCAGTACCCTGGACAGCTATGGCTACACCTTC.

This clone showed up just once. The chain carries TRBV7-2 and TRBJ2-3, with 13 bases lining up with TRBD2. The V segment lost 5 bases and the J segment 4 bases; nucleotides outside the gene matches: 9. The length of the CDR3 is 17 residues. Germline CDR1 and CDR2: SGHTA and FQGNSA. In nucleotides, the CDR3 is TGTGCCAGCAGCATTCCCGGACTAGCGGGAGCTTCAGATACGCAGTATTTT. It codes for CASSIPGLAGASDTQYF.

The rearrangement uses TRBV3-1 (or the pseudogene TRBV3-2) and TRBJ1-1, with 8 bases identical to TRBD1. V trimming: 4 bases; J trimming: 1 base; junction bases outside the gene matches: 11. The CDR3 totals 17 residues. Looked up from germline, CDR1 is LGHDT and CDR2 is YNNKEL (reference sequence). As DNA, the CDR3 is TGTGCCAGCAGCCCGTCCTACCACAGGGGGAGGAACACTGAAGCTTTCTTT. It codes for CASSPSYHRGRNTEAFF.

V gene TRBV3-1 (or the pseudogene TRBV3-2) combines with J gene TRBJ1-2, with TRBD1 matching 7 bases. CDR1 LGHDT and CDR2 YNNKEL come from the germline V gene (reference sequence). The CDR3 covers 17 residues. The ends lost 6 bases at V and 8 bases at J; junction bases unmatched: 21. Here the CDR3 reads CASRHGQVRDLGHGYTF. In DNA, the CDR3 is TGTGCCAGCAGACACGGACAGGTGCGTGATCTGGGGCACGGCTACACCTTC.

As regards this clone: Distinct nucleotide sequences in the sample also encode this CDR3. The CDR3 bases are TGTGCCAGCAGCGTAGGGGGTAGCGGCACAGATACGCAGTATTTT. Its translation is CASSVGGSGTDTQYF. The V gene is TRBV9, the J gene TRBJ2-3; D perhaps matches TRBD2 (5 bases). The V end lost 0 bases, the J end lost 1 base, and 9 bases lay between the germline ends. The V gene's germline CDR1 is SGDLS and CDR2 YYNGEE. This CDR3 comprises 15 residues.

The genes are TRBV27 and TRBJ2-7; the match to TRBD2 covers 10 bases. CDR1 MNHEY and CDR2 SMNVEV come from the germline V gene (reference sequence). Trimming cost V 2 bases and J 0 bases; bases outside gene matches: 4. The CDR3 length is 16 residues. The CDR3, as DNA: TGTGCCAGCAGTTTAACACTAGCGGGGCTCTCCTACGAGCAGTACTTC. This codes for CASSLTLAGLSYEQYF.

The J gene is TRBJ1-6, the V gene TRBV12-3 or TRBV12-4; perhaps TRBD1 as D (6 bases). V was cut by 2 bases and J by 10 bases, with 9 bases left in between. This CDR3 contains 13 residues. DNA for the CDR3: TGTGCCAGCAGTTTACACAGGGACTCACCCCTCCACTTT. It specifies CASSLHRDSPLHF.

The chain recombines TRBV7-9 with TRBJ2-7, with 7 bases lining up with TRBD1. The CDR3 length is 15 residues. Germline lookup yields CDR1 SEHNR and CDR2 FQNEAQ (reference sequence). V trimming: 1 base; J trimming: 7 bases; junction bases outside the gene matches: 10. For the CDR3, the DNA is TGTGCCAGCAGCTTAGAGGTAGGGGGCGCGTCTGAGCAGTACTTC. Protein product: CASSLEVGGASEQYF.

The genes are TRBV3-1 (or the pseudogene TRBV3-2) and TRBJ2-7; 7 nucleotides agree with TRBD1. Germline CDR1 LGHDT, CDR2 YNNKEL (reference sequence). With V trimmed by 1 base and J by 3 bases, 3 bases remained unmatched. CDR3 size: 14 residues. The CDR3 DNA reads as TGTGCCAGCAGCCAAGCGGGACAGCACTACGAGCAGTACTTC. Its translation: CASSQAGQHYEQYF.

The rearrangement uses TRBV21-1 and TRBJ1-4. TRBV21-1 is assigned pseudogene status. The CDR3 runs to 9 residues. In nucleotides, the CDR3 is TGTGCCAGCAGCAAAGCGCGAGGATTT. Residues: CASSKARGF.

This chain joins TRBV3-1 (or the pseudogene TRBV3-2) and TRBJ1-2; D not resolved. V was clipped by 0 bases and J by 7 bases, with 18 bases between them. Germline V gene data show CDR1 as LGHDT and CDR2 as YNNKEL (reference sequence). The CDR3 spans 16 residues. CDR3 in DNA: TGTGCCAGCAGCCAAGATAGCAGGAGGGAAAGAGGTGGCTACACCTTC. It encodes CASSQDSRRERGGYTF.